This paragraph covers one T cell receptor (beta chain) sequence. Its antigen is still unknown. This CDR3 has 13 amino acids. Germline V gene sequence: CDR1 LGHNT, CDR2 FRNRAP. Trimming took 2 bases from V and 6 from J, leaving 8 bases between them. The sample comes from a study of T cell repertoires in cytomegalovirus infection. Study in general: In public TCR beta signatures, there were indications of both CMV infection and matching HLA type. Study results and limitations: Carriage of CMV together with the relevant HLA was identifiable through cumulative public TCR beta family frequency. The ex vivo response showed dominance by HLA-C-restricted CMV-specific TCR beta clonotypes.

Each CDR3 protein is one row after TCRdb ran MiXCR on the reads. The table records hundreds of thousands of distinct CDR3 sequences, 33% of them present only once. The chain recombines TRBV12-5 with TRBJ2-1; D might be TRBD1 (5 bases). The clonotype comes from a human donor in good health (CMV status not recorded). Some clones in this sample may be carry-over from other donors' samples. This material consisted of cultured PBMCs, taken from culture after CMV antigen stimulation. Written as DNA, the CDR3 is TGTGCTAGTGGTTTGCCCGACAGCAATGAGCAGTTCTTC. It yields the protein CASGLPDSNEQFF.